This T cell receptor beta chain came from a study of T cells in Graves' hyperthyroidism and ophthalmopathy. TCR beta CDR3 regions were amplified from RNA. The HTBI primer set was used in a first-round RT-PCR of the TCR CDR3. MiXCR, applied by TCRdb to the multiplex PCR reads, yields one record per CDR3 protein. The data show under 800,000 distinct CDR3 sequences, approximately 15% seen once. General observations from the study: Among clonotypes expanded in thyroid above 0.001, most were also found in blood.

J gave up 5 bases and V 5 bases, and 6 bases lay outside the gene matches. The V gene's germline CDR1 is SGHAT and CDR2 FQNNGV. This CDR3 region has 15 residues. With regard to this clonotype: What it binds is not known.

The gene calls are TRBV11-2 and TRBJ2-7; 13 bases fit TRBD2. This sequence originates from a young woman with Graves' hyperthyroidism. The sequencing sample was made of blood. CDR3: CASSAGLAGAHEQYF. The CDR3 bases are TGTGCCAGCAGCGCCGGACTAGCGGGAGCCCACGAGCAGTACTTC.